This TCR beta chain is drawn from a study of T-cell reconstitution after alpha-beta-depleted transplantation in children. This clonotype occurred a few times. Its antigen is not identified. Study observations and caveats: At around two months after transplant, the alpha-beta T cells were reportedly derived from several hundred expanded clones that came from non-depleted graft cells. High day-60 TCRbeta diversity in some patients came from surviving recipient T cells and thymic progenitors.

Germline V gene sequence: CDR1 DFQATT, CDR2 SNEGSKA (reference sequence). The V gene lost 5 bases and the J gene lost 3 bases, with 26 bases spanning the gap. The length of the CDR3 is 17 residues. Unique molecular identifiers were built into the TCRbeta library. Each CDR3 protein gets one entry after TCRdb re-called the PCR reads with MiXCR. The sample gives 670,000 or so distinct CDR3 sequences, around 13% of which show up once; around 0.76% is in the top ten. V and J are TRBV20-1 and TRBJ2-7; D is ambiguous. The specimen was PBMCs, collected before TCRalphabeta/CD19-depleted stem cell transplant. The TCR was taken from a girl aged 2 to 10 with congenital amegakaryocytic thrombocytopenia, due to receive a stem cell transplant. Here the CDR3 reads CSAGRRRNRAFNYEQYF. DNA for the CDR3: TGCAGTGCTGGCCGGAGAAGGAATCGAGCGTTCAACTACGAGCAGTACTTC.